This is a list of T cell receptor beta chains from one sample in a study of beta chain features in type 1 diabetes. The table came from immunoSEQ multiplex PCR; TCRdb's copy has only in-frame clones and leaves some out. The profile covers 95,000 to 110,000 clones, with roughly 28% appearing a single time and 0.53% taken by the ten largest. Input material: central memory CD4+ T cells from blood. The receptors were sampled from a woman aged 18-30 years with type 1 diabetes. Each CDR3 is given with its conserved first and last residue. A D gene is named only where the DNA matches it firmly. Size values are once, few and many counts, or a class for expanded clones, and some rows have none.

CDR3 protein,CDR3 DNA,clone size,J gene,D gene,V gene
CATSSIEWQETQYF,TGTGCCACCAGCAGTATAGAGTGGCAAGAGACCCAGTACTTC,-,TRBJ2-5,-,TRBV15
CASSTGQGEREQYF,TGTGCCAGCAGCACCGGACAGGGTGAACGGGAGCAGTACTTC,-,TRBJ2-7,TRBD1,TRBV5-4
CASSLRRAETQYF,TGCGCCAGCAGCTTGAGGAGAGCGGAGACCCAGTACTTC,few,TRBJ2-5,-,TRBV5-1
CASRRRLVNEQFF,TGTGCCAGCAGGCGACGACTAGTGAATGAGCAGTTCTTC,few,TRBJ2-1,-,TRBV28
CASSIDPPDSLGGAFF,TGTGCCAGTAGTATAGATCCCCCAGACTCTCTGGGGGGAGCTTTCTTT,-,TRBJ1-1,-,TRBV19
CASSPRTFFNQPQHF,TGTGCCAGTAGTCCACGGACTTTCTTTAATCAGCCCCAGCATTTT,few,TRBJ1-5,-,TRBV19
CASSPDGSYGYTF,TGTGCCAGCAGCCCGGACGGGAGCTATGGCTACACCTTC,few,TRBJ1-2,-,TRBV6-5
CASSPKRGQTDTQYF,TGTGCCAGCAGCCCCAAGAGAGGCCAAACAGATACGCAGTATTTT,-,TRBJ2-3,-,TRBV9
CASSMNFLQGVADTQYF,TGCGCCAGCAGCATGAATTTTCTTCAGGGCGTCGCAGATACGCAGTATTTT,-,TRBJ2-3,-,TRBV5-1
CASSSNPYREITKNIQYF,TGTGCCAGCAGCTCCAACCCGTACAGGGAAATAACCAAAAACATTCAGTACTTC,few,TRBJ2-4,-,TRBV7-2
CASSLGPGVDNEQFF,TGCGCCAGCAGTCTGGGACCGGGGGTTGACAATGAGCAGTTCTTC,-,TRBJ2-1,-,TRBV4-1
CASRAGNYGYTF,TGTGCCAGCAGGGCGGGGAACTATGGCTACACCTTC,few,TRBJ1-2,-,TRBV2
CASSPGLAGPSTDTQYF,TGTGCCAGCAGCCCCGGACTAGCGGGCCCTAGCACAGATACGCAGTATTTT,once,TRBJ2-3,TRBD2,TRBV2
CASSQGTGAGGPSTGNIQYF,TGTGCCAGCAGCCAAGGTACGGGCGCGGGAGGGCCTTCAACGGGAAACATTCAGTACTTC,-,TRBJ2-4,TRBD2,TRBV14
CASSLGLAGADTQYF,TGCGCCAGCAGCTTGGGACTAGCGGGAGCAGATACGCAGTATTTT,-,TRBJ2-3,TRBD2,TRBV5-1
CASINRESTGELFF,TGTGCCAGCATCAACCGGGAGAGCACCGGGGAGCTGTTTTTT,few,TRBJ2-2,-,TRBV6-5
CASSLAGTSSNYGYTF,TGCGCCAGCAGCTTGGCCGGGACATCTTCCAACTATGGCTACACCTTC,-,TRBJ1-2,-,TRBV5-1
CASSSRTGGGEKLFF,TGTGCCAGCTCATCACGGACAGGGGGTGGTGAAAAACTGTTTTTT,few,TRBJ1-4,TRBD1,TRBV18
CASSYFGAGGETQYF,TGTGCCAGCAGCTATTTCGGGGCGGGGGGGGAGACCCAGTACTTC,once,TRBJ2-5,TRBD2,TRBV7-9
CASSVGGRTGGEAFF,TGTGCCAGCAGTGTGGGCGGACGGACGGGGGGGGAAGCTTTCTTT,-,TRBJ1-1,-,TRBV2
CASGLPRTSGETQYF,TGTGCTAGTGGTTTGCCCCGGACTAGCGGAGAGACCCAGTACTTC,few,TRBJ2-5,TRBD2,TRBV12-5
CASSPTTGIGYTF,TGTGCCAGCAGCCCAACGACAGGGATCGGCTACACCTTC,-,TRBJ1-2,TRBD1,TRBV2
CASSPGTAGITSYNEQFF,TGTGCCAGCAGCCCTGGGACAGCCGGAATCACCAGCTACAATGAGCAGTTCTTC,-,TRBJ2-1,TRBD1,TRBV5-4
CTSSQPGGANGGAFF,TGCACCAGCAGCCAACCCGGGGGGGCGAATGGAGGAGCTTTCTTT,-,TRBJ1-1,-,TRBV1
CAWSKTALREKYF,TGTGCCTGGAGCAAGACAGCTCTACGGGAGAAGTACTTC,few,TRBJ2-7,-,TRBV30
CASSERGGGEKLFF,TGTGCCAGCAGTGAAAGAGGAGGGGGCGAAAAACTGTTTTTT,-,TRBJ1-4,TRBD1,TRBV2
CATPKRTGSNTGELFF,TGCGCCACCCCGAAACGGACAGGGTCGAACACCGGGGAGCTGTTTTTT,few,TRBJ2-2,TRBD1,TRBV5-1
CASSDIKGGWYNEQFF,TGTGCCAGCAGTGACATAAAGGGAGGTTGGTACAATGAGCAGTTCTTC,-,TRBJ2-1,-,TRBV25-1
CASSPVQNTEAFF,TGTGCCAGCTCACCTGTACAGAACACTGAAGCTTTCTTT,-,TRBJ1-1,-,TRBV18
CASSSPSGRGNEQFF,TGTGCCAGCAGTTCCCCTAGCGGGAGAGGAAATGAGCAGTTCTTC,-,TRBJ2-1,TRBD2,TRBV27
CASSYSGQGSRNTIYF,TGTGCCAGCAGTTACTCGGGACAGGGATCGAGAAACACCATATATTTT,-,TRBJ1-3,TRBD1,TRBV6-6
CASSPQGAESSEAFF,TGTGCCAGCTCACCCCAGGGGGCTGAATCATCTGAAGCTTTCTTT,-,TRBJ1-1,TRBD1,TRBV18
CAISPHEQFF,TGTGCCATCTCCCCCCATGAGCAGTTCTTC,many,TRBJ2-1,-,TRBV7-7
CAWTRGAYEQYF,TGTGCCTGGACCAGGGGGGCCTACGAGCAGTACTTC,-,TRBJ2-7,-,TRBV30
CASNMGQGPGELFF,TGTGCCAGCAATATGGGACAGGGTCCCGGGGAGCTGTTTTTT,-,TRBJ2-2,TRBD1,TRBV2
CASSESASNQPQHF,TGTGCCAGCAGTGAAAGCGCTAGCAATCAGCCCCAGCATTTT,once,TRBJ1-5,-,TRBV2
CASITGGRDGYTF,TGTGCCAGCATCACAGGGGGCAGGGATGGCTACACCTTC,-,TRBJ1-2,TRBD1,TRBV2
CASSYSQANTEAFF,TGTGCCAGCAGTTACTCGCAGGCGAACACTGAAGCTTTCTTT,-,TRBJ1-1,-,TRBV6-5
CASSQGTSGGTDTQYF,TGTGCCAGCAGCCAAGGGACTAGCGGGGGCACAGATACGCAGTATTTT,-,TRBJ2-3,TRBD2,TRBV7-2
CATRPTGDEQFF,TGTGCCACCCGCCCGACAGGGGATGAGCAGTTCTTC,-,TRBJ2-1,TRBD1,TRBV10-3
CASSPNSDTQYF,TGTGCCAGCAGCCCAAACAGCGATACGCAGTATTTT,-,TRBJ2-3,-,TRBV6-6
CASSQPPGETQYF,TGTGCCAGCAGTCAACCCCCCGGAGAGACCCAGTACTTC,few,TRBJ2-5,-,TRBV28
CASSLSSLAGTQYF,TGTGCCAGCAGTTTAAGTTCTCTAGCGGGGACCCAGTACTTC,few,TRBJ2-5,TRBD2,TRBV27
CASSSQDRQETQYF,TGTGCCAGCAGCTCACAGGACAGACAAGAGACCCAGTACTTC,-,TRBJ2-5,-,TRBV5-4
CASSPGLPLNTEAFF,TGTGCCAGCAGCCCGGGACTCCCTCTGAACACTGAAGCTTTCTTT,-,TRBJ1-1,-,TRBV7-7